This TCR beta chain was retrieved from a study of OX40 agonist ivuxolimab in advanced cancers. Overall study results and limits: Relative to CD4+ cells, CD8+ T cells on average had more expanded clones.

This CDR3 has 18 residues. V was pared by 3 bases and J by 5 bases, with 8 bases of the junction left unmatched. Germline V gene data show CDR1 as SGHRS and CDR2 as YFSETQ. Sequencing used immunoSEQ multiplex PCR; TCRdb keeps in-frame clones, though not all of them. This sample has 65,000 to 70,000 clones, with about 80% found just once. Systemic immunosuppression or a history of autoimmune disease excluded patients. To note about this clone: The target antigen is unknown.

The sequence was obtained from an adult with an advanced solid tumor such as melanoma, head and neck, liver or kidney cancer. Sequencing was performed on CD4+ or CD8+ T cells sorted from blood, taken in a trial of the OX40 agonist ivuxolimab. The chain links TRBV5-1 to TRBJ2-1, with TRBD2 identical over 16 bases. The CDR3 region has the DNA TGCGCCAGCAGCTCGGGGACTAGCGGGAGGGTGAGGGACAATGAGCAGTTCTTC. Its translation: CASSSGTSGRVRDNEQFF. The full variable domain, rest sourced from reference TRBV5-1 and TRBJ2-1, is KAGVTQTPRYLIKTRGQQVTLSCSPISGHRSVSWYQQTPGQGLQFLFEYFSETQRNKGNFPGRFSGRQFSNSRSEMNVSTLELGDSALYLCASSSGTSGRVRDNEQFFGPGTRLTVL.